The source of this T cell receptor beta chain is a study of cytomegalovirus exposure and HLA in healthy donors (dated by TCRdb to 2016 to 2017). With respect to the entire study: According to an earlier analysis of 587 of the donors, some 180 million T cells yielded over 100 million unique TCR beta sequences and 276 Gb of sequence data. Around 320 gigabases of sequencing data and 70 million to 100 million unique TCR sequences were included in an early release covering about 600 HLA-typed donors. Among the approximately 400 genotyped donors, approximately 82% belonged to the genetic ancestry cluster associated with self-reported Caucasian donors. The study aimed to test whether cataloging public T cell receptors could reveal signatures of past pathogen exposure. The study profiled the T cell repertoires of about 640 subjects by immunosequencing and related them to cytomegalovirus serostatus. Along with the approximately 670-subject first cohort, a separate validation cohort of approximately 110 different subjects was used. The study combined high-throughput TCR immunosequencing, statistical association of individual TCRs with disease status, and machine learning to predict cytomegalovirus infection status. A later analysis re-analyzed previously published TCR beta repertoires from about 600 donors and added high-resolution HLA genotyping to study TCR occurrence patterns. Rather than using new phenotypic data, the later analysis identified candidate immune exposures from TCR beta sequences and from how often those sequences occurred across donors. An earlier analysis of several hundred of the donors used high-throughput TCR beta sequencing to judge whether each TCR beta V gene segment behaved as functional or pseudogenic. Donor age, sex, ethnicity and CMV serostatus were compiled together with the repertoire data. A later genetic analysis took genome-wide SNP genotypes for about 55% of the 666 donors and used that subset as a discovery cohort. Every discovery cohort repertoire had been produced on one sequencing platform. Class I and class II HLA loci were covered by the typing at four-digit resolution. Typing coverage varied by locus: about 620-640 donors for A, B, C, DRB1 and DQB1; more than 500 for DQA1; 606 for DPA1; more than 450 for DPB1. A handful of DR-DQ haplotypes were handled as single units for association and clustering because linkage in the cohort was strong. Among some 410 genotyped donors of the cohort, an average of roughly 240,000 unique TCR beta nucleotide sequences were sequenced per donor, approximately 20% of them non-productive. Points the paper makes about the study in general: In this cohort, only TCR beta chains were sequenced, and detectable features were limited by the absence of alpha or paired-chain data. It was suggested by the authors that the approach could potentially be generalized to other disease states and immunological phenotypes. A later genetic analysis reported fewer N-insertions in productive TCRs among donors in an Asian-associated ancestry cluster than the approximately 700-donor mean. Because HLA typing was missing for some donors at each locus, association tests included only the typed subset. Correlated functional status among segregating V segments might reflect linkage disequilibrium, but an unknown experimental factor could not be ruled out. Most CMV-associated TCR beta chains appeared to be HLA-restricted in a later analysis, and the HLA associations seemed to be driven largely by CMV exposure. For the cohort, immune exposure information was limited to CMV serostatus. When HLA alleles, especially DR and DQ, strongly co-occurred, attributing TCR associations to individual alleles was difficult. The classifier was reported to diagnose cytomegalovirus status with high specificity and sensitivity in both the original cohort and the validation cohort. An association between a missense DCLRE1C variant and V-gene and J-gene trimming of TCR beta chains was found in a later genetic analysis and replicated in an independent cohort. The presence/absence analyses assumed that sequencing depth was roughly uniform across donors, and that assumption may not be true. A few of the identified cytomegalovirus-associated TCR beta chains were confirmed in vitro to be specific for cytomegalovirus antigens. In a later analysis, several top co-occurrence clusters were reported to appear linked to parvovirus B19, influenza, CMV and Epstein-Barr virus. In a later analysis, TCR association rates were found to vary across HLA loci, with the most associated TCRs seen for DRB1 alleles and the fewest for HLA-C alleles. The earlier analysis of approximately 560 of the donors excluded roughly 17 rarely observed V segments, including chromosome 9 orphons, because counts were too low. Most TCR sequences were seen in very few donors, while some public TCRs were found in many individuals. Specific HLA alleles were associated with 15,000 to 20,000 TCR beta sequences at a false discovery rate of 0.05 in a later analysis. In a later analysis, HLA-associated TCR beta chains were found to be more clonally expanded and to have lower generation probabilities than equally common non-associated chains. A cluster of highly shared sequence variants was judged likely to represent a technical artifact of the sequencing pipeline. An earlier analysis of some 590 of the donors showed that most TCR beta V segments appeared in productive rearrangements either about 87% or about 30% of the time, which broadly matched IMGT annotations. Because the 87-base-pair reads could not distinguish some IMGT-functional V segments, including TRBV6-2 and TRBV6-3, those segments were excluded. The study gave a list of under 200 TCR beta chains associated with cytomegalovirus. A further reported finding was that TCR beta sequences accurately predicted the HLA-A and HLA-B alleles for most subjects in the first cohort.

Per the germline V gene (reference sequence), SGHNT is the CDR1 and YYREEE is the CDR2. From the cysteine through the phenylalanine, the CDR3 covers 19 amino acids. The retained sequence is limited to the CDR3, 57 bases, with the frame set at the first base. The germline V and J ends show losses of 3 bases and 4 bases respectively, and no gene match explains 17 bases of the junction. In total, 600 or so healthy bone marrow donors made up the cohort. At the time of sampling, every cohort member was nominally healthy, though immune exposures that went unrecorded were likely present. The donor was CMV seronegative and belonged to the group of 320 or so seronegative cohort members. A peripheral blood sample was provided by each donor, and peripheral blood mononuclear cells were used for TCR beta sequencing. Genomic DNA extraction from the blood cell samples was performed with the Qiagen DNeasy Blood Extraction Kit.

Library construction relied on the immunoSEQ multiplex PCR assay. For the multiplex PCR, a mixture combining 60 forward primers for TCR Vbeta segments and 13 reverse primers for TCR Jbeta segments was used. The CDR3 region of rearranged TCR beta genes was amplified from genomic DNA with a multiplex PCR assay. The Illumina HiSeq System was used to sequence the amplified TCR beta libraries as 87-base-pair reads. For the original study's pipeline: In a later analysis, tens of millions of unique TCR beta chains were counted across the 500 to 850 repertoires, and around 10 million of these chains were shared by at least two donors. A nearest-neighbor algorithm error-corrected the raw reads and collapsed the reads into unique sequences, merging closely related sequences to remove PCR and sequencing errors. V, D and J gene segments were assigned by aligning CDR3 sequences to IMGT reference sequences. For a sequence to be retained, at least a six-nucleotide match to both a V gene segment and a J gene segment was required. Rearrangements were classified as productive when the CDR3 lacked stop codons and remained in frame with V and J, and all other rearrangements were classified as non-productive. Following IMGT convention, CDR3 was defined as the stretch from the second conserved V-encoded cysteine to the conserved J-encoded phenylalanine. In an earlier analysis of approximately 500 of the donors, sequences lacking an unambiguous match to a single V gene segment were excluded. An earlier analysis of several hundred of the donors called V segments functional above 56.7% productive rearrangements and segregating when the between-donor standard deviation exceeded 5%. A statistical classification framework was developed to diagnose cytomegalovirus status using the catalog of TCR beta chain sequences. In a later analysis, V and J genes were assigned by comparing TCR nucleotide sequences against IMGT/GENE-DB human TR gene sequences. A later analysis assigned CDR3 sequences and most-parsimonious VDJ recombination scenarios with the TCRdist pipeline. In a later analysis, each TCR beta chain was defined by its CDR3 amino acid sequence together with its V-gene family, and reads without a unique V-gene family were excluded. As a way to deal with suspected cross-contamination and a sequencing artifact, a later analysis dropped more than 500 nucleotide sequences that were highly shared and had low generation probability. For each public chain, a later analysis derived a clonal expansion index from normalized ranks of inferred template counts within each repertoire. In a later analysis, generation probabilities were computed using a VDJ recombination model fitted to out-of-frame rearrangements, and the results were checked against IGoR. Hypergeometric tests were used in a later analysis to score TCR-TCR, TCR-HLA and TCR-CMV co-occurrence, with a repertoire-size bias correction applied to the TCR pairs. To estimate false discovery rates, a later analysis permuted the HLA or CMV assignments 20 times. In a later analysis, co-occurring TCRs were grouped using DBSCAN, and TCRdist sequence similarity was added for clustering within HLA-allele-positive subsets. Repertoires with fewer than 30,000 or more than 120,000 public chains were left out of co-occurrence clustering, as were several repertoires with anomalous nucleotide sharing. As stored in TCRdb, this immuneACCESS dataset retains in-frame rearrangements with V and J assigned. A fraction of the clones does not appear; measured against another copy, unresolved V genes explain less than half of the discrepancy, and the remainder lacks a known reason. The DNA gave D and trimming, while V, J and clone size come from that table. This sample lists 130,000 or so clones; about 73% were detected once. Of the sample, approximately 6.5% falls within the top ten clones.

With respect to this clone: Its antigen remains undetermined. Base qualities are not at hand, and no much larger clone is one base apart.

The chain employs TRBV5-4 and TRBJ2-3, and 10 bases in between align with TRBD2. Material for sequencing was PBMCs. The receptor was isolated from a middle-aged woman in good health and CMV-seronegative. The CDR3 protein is CASSSDTLTAGGRADTQYF. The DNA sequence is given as TGTGCCAGCAGCTCAGATACACTAACAGCGGGAGGGCGGGCAGATACGCAGTATTTT.